This TCR beta chain was observed in a study of cytomegalovirus exposure and HLA in healthy donors. Here immunoSEQ multiplex PCR was the method, and the copy in TCRdb shows in-frame clones only, minus some. The profile shows hundreds of thousands of clones, 75% to 90% of them singletons. The CDR3 length is 16 residues. Trimming took off 4 bases at V and 3 bases at J, with 18 bases between the two ends. Germline V gene sequence: CDR1 SGHRS, CDR2 YFSETQ. The TCR was taken from a woman younger than 30 in good health and CMV-seronegative. V usage is TRBV5-1 and J usage is TRBJ2-3; D is possibly TRBD2 (5 bases). The sample taken for sequencing was PBMCs. The CDR3 region is CASSLAGLSGTDTQYF. The CDR3 DNA is TGCGCCAGCAGCCTAGCAGGACTGTCGGGAACAGATACGCAGTATTTT.